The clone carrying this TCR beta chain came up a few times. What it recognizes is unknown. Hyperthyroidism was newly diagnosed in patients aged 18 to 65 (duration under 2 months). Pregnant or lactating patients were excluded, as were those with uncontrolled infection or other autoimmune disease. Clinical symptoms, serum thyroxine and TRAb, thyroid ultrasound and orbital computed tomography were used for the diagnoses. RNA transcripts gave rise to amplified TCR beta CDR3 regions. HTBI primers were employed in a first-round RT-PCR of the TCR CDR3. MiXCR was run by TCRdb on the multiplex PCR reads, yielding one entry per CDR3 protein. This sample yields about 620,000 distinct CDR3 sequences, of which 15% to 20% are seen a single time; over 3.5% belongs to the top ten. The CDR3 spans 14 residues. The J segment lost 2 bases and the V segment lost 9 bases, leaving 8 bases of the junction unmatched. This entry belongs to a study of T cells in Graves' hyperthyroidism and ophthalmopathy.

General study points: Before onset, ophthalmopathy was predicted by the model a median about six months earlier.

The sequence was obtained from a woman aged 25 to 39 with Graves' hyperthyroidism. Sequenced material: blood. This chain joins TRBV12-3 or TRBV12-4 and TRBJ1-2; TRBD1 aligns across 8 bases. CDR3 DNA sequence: TGTGCCAGTGACGACAGGGGCAGGAACTATGGCTACACCTTC. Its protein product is CASDDRGRNYGYTF.